These T cell receptor beta chains were read from a single sample in a study of T cell responses to AZD1222 COVID-19 vaccine. Method: immunoSEQ multiplex PCR; TCRdb's copy keeps in-frame clones and lacks some. Of under 150,000 clones detected, approximately 90% appear once; the ten largest clones hold almost 6.5%. The specimen was peripheral blood, collected 28 days after the second AZD1222 dose. These receptors came from an adult who received the AZD1222 COVID-19 vaccine. Both conserved end residues are part of each CDR3. The size of a clone is reported for some rows only, either as once, few or many, or as a class for expanded clones.

v_gene	abundance	j_gene	len	CDR3aa
TRBV5-1	-	TRBJ1-1	13	CASSSRGNTEAFF
TRBV18	-	TRBJ1-2	13	CASSLDSYLGYTF
TRBV11-2	-	TRBJ1-1	15	CASSFGTAAGTEAFF
TRBV11-3	-	TRBJ2-7	16	CASTLAERDRAYEQYF
TRBV4-2	-	TRBJ1-1	15	CASSQDLVGDTEAFF
TRBV6-2/TRBV6-3	-	TRBJ1-5	13	CASSIQVGQPQHF
TRBV5-1	-	TRBJ1-4	17	CASSLFTQGVTNEKLFF
TRBV5-5	-	TRBJ2-1	15	CASSSPGQIGNEQFF
TRBV7-2	once	TRBJ1-2	11	CASSLLGGYTF
TRBV19	-	TRBJ1-1	13	CASSRSANTEAFF
TRBV5-1	-	TRBJ2-5	16	CASSLAGQGALETQYF
TRBV7-3	-	TRBJ2-5	15	CASSLRPGPQETQYF
TRBV7-2	once	TRBJ1-1	15	CASSLAWGARTEAFF
TRBV19	-	TRBJ1-5	15	CASSIGDSNNQPQHF
TRBV6-5	-	TRBJ2-1	14	CASSYSRTGNEQFF
TRBV7-9	-	TRBJ1-2	17	CASSPDAWGGAFYGYTF
TRBV5-4	-	TRBJ1-1	14	CASSRGTANTEAFF
TRBV7-6	-	TRBJ2-3	13	CASRLNAQGAQYF
TRBV19	-	TRBJ2-5	13	CASSMTRGETQYF
TRBV7-2	-	TRBJ2-7	13	CASGTYPAYEQYF
TRBV6-2/TRBV6-3	-	TRBJ2-5	15	CASSRWDMGQETQYF
TRBV29-1	once	TRBJ1-2	14	CSVETGGSNYGYTF
TRBV7-2	-	TRBJ1-3	15	CASSYRGLKGNTIYF
TRBV20-1	once	TRBJ2-5	14	CSASSGLAQETQYF
TRBV15	-	TRBJ1-2	15	CATSRDLMENYGYTF
TRBV2	-	TRBJ2-7	12	CASSKDTYEQYF
TRBV6-5	once	TRBJ2-7	15	CASSYAGEALREQYF
TRBV7-9	-	TRBJ2-2	15	CANDLGGEGTGELFF
TRBV4-3	-	TRBJ1-4	14	CASSQDMGNEKLFF
TRBV2	-	TRBJ2-7	13	CASSAAGGPEQYF
TRBV19	-	TRBJ2-6	15	CASSIISFGANVLTF
TRBV5-6	once	TRBJ1-2	13	CASTLGAPLGYTF
TRBV5-1	few	TRBJ1-6	15	CASSLEAGPFSPLHF
TRBV12-3/TRBV12-4	-	TRBJ1-6	13	CASSLGGPSPLHF
TRBV6-5	-	TRBJ2-2	12	CASITSTGELFF
TRBV7-8	few	TRBJ1-1	14	CASSSTGSNTEAFF
TRBV29-1	once	TRBJ2-7	13	CSVEGQGHSEQYF
TRBV5-1	-	TRBJ2-3	14	CASSLEGNGDTQYF
TRBV6-6	-	TRBJ1-3	15	CASSGGQFSGNTIYF
TRBV12-3/TRBV12-4	-	TRBJ2-1	13	CASTPWGGGEQFF
TRBV4-3	once	TRBJ1-1	15	CASSWGGGLGTEAFF
TRBV5-8	once	TRBJ2-7	13	CASGYMGPYEQYF
TRBV18	-	TRBJ1-1	13	CASSPLADTEAFF
TRBV19	-	TRBJ1-5	14	CASRHVYSNQPQHF
TRBV10-3	-	TRBJ2-3	16	CAISESGTPVGDTQYF
TRBV27	-	TRBJ1-5	14	CASTLRSGTQPQHF
TRBV12-3/TRBV12-4	-	TRBJ2-1	12	CASSLMVHEQFF
TRBV27	-	TRBJ2-2	13	CASSLPGTGELFF
TRBV5-1	once	TRBJ2-2	15	CASSLSGVNTGELFF
TRBV6-5	-	TRBJ1-1	15	CASSYSTLGNTEAFF
TRBV18	-	TRBJ1-2	17	CASSLTPWTGFNYGYTF
TRBV29-1	-	TRBJ1-2	15	CSVERGGDANYGYTF
TRBV28	-	TRBJ1-5	15	CASNFADRRNQPQHF
TRBV29-1	few	TRBJ2-1	15	CSVESSGVPYNEQFF
TRBV27	-	TRBJ1-3	15	CASSQKGLSGNTIYF
TRBV5-1	-	TRBJ1-6	15	CASSGTGINNSPLHF
TRBV18	-	TRBJ1-1	14	CASSTGQGNTEAFF
TRBV4-3	-	TRBJ1-6	15	CASSPTGGGGSPLHF
TRBV6-5	-	TRBJ1-2	13	CASSYYRGNGYTF
TRBV6-1	-	TRBJ2-1	17	CASSEGLAGASYNEQFF